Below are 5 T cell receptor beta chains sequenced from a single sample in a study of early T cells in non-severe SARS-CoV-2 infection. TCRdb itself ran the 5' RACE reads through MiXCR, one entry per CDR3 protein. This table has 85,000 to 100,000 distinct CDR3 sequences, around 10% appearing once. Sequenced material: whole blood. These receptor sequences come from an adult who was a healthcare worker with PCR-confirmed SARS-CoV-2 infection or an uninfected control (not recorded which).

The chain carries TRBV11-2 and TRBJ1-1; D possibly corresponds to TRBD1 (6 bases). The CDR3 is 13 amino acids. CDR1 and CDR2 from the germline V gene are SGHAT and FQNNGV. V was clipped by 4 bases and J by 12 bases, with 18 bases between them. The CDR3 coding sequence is TGTGCCAGCAGCTCCTCAAATACAGGGTCAACTTTCTTT. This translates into CASSSSNTGSTFF.

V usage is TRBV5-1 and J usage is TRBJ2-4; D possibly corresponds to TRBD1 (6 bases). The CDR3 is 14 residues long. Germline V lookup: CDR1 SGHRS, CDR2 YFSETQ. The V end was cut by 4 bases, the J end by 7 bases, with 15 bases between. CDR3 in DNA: TGCGCCAGCAGCAGAGGGACAACTTCGAACATTCAGTACTTC. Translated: CASSRGTTSNIQYF. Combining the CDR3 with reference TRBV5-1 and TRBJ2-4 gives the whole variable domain KAGVTQTPRYLIKTRGQQVTLSCSPISGHRSVSWYQQTPGQGLQFLFEYFSETQRNKGNFPGRFSGRQFSNSRSEMNVSTLELGDSALYLCASSRGTTSNIQYFGAGTRLSVL.

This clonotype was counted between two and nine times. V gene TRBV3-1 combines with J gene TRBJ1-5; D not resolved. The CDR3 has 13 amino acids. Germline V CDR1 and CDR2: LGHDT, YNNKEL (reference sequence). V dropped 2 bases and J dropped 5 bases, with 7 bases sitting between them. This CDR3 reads CASSQSRDQPQHF. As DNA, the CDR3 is TGTGCCAGCAGCCAATCGCGGGATCAGCCCCAGCATTTT.

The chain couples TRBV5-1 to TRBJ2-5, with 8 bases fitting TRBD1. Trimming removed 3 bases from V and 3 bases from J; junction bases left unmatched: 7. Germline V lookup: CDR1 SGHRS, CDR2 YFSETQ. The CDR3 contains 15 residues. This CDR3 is CASSWGPTGEETQYF. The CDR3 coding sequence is TGCGCCAGCAGCTGGGGCCCGACAGGGGAAGAGACCCAGTACTTC.

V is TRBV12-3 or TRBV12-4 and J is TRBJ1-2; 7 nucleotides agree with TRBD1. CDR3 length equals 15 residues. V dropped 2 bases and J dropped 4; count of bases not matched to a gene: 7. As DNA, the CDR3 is TGTGCCAGCAGTTTAAGGGGGACAGCCCTCTATGGCTACACCTTC. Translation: CASSLRGTALYGYTF.